Listed below are T cell receptor beta chains from one sample, sequenced in a study of blood T cell repertoires in COVID-19. Method: immunoSEQ multiplex PCR; TCRdb's copy keeps in-frame clones and lacks some. The profile shows around 53,000 clones, approximately 90% of them singletons. What was sequenced was peripheral blood. Receptors were obtained from a woman in her sixties or seventies with COVID-19, enrolled during active disease. CDR3s include the opening cysteine and the closing phenylalanine or tryptophan. The D gene is left open where the match is weak. Expanded clones are given a class, and other clones once, few, many or no size at all.

>-|TRBV15|TRBJ1-1|-
CATSRGGRTEAFF
TGTGCCACCAGCAGGGGAGGGCGGACTGAAGCTTTCTTT
>-|TRBV30|TRBJ1-5|-
CAWSNRDNQPQHF
TGTGCCTGGAGTAATCGGGACAATCAGCCCCAGCATTTT
>-|TRBV28|TRBJ2-1|TRBD2
CASSLAGGPYNEQFF
TGTGCCAGCAGTTTAGCGGGAGGGCCCTACAATGAGCAGTTCTTC
>-|TRBV5-1|TRBJ1-1|-
CASSLISAGWEAFF
TGCGCCAGCAGCTTGATCTCAGCGGGTTGGGAAGCTTTCTTT
>-|TRBV29-1|TRBJ2-7|TRBD1
CSVRRQGNYEQYF
TGCAGCGTACGTAGACAGGGAAACTACGAGCAGTACTTC
>-|TRBV2|TRBJ1-5|-
CASSLDSSYQPQHF
TGTGCCAGCAGCCTGGACAGTTCGTATCAGCCCCAGCATTTT
>-|TRBV2|TRBJ1-3|-
CASSDHEIFTGSGNTIYF
TGTGCCAGCAGCGACCACGAGATTTTTACAGGGTCAGGAAACACCATATATTTT
>few|TRBV2|TRBJ2-7|-
CASSFQGYEQYF
TGTGCCAGCAGTTTTCAGGGCTACGAGCAGTACTTC
>-|TRBV2|TRBJ1-5|-
CASSESGYSNQPQHF
TGTGCCAGCAGTGAATCGGGTTATAGCAATCAGCCCCAGCATTTT
>-|TRBV6-5|TRBJ2-1|TRBD2
CASRGGLAPYNEQFF
TGTGCCAGCAGGGGGGGACTAGCCCCCTACAATGAGCAGTTCTTC
>-|TRBV19|TRBJ1-5|-
CASRHLGGSHGNQPQHF
TGTGCCAGTAGGCACCTGGGGGGGAGCCACGGGAATCAGCCCCAGCATTTT
>-|TRBV28|TRBJ1-5|TRBD1
CASTIGTGGLPQHF
TGTGCCAGCACCATAGGGACAGGGGGTCTGCCCCAGCATTTT
>-|TRBV4-2|TRBJ2-1|TRBD2
CASSQTPGLGGYNEQFF
TGTGCCAGCAGCCAAACTCCGGGACTAGGTGGGTACAATGAGCAGTTCTTC
>-|TRBV27|TRBJ2-7|TRBD1
CASSQGQGRYEQYF
TGTGCCAGCAGTCAGGGACAGGGAAGGTACGAGCAGTACTTC
>-|TRBV7-2|TRBJ2-2|-
CASSRQTDYTGELFF
TGTGCCAGCAGCCGCCAGACAGACTACACCGGGGAGCTGTTTTTT
>-|TRBV19|TRBJ2-1|TRBD2
CASSRLAGGSSYNEQFF
TGTGCCAGTAGTCGGCTAGCGGGGGGAAGCTCCTACAATGAGCAGTTCTTC
>-|TRBV25-1|TRBJ2-7|-
CASSPGQTYEQYF
TGTGCCAGCAGCCCAGGACAGACCTACGAGCAGTACTTC
>once|TRBV28|TRBJ2-2|TRBD2
CASRPKRRLAETGELFF
TGTGCCAGCAGGCCGAAACGGCGGCTAGCGGAGACCGGGGAGCTGTTTTTT
>few|TRBV11-2|TRBJ1-1|TRBD1
CASSLDGRGLNTEAFF
TGTGCCAGCAGCTTAGATGGCAGGGGGTTGAACACTGAAGCTTTCTTT
>-|TRBV3-1/TRBV3-2|TRBJ2-7|-
CASSQRVTGYHEQYF
TGTGCCAGCAGCCAGAGAGTTACAGGGTACCACGAGCAGTACTTC
>-|TRBV19|TRBJ2-3|TRBD1
CASSTPQGADTQYF
TGTGCCAGTAGTACTCCGCAGGGGGCAGATACGCAGTATTTT
>-|TRBV15|TRBJ1-5|-
CATSRDLQLNQPQHF
TGTGCCACCAGCAGAGATTTACAGCTCAATCAGCCCCAGCATTTT
>-|TRBV19|TRBJ2-1|TRBD2
CASSQGLAGRDEQFF
TGTGCCAGTAGTCAAGGACTAGCGGGACGGGATGAGCAGTTCTTC
>-|TRBV28|TRBJ2-1|TRBD2
CASSPQTSVGSNEQFF
TGTGCCAGCAGTCCTCAGACTAGCGTGGGTTCGAATGAGCAGTTCTTC
>-|TRBV5-5|TRBJ1-1|-
CASSLALGPLNTEAFF
TGTGCCAGCAGCTTGGCTCTGGGGCCACTGAACACTGAAGCTTTCTTT
>once|TRBV2|TRBJ1-2|TRBD1
CASSAPGQKKAGYTF
TGTGCCAGCAGCGCTCCGGGACAGAAGAAGGCTGGCTACACCTTC
>-|TRBV7-9|TRBJ1-6|-
CASAGGGEEPLHF
TGTGCCAGTGCCGGTGGGGGGGAAGAACCCCTCCACTTT
>-|TRBV19|TRBJ2-2|TRBD2
CASSPTTSGEAGELFF
TGTGCCAGTAGTCCTACAACTAGCGGGGAGGCCGGGGAGCTGTTTTTT
>-|TRBV5-1|TRBJ1-4|-
CASSSGVVGGHEKLFF
TGCGCCAGCAGCTCCGGGGTCGTCGGGGGGCATGAAAAACTGTTTTTT
>-|TRBV2|TRBJ2-2|TRBD2
CASKREGRTGELFF
TGTGCCAGCAAGCGGGAGGGGAGGACCGGGGAGCTGTTTTTT
>-|TRBV5-4|TRBJ2-7|-
CASSLVAGPYEQYF
TGTGCCAGCAGCTTGGTAGCAGGGCCCTACGAGCAGTACTTC
>once|TRBV27|TRBJ1-1|-
CASSLIGGHKAEAFF
TGTGCCAGCAGTCTGATCGGGGGTCACAAGGCGGAAGCTTTCTTT
>few|TRBV2|TRBJ2-3|TRBD1
CASMTGDTQYF
TGTGCCAGCATGACAGGGGATACGCAGTATTTT
>-|TRBV28|TRBJ1-4|-
CASSLSPPREFEKLFF
TGTGCCAGCAGTTTGTCACCTCCCCGAGAATTTGAAAAACTGTTTTTT
>-|TRBV19|TRBJ1-5|-
CASSIVRAGVQPQHF
TGTGCCAGTAGTATTGTTAGGGCGGGGGTTCAGCCCCAGCATTTT
>-|TRBV11-1|TRBJ1-6|TRBD1
CASSLDGTDNSPLHF
TGTGCCAGCAGCTTAGATGGGACAGATAATTCACCCCTCCACTTT
>-|TRBV28|TRBJ2-7|TRBD2
CASSMGGSRYEQYF
TGTGCCAGCAGTATGGGAGGGTCGCGCTACGAGCAGTACTTC